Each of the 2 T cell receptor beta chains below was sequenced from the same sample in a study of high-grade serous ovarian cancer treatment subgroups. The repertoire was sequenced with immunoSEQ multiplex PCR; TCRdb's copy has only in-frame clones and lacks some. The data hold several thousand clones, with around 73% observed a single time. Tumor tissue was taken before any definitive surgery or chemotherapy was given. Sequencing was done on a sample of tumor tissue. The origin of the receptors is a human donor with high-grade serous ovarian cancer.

CDR3 residues: CAWSGTRASGANVLTF. The DNA for the CDR3 is TGTGCCTGGAGCGGAACCCGGGCCTCTGGGGCCAACGTCCTGACTTTC. The gene calls are TRBV30 and TRBJ2-6; D is ambiguous. CDR1 GTSNPN and CDR2 SVGIG come from the germline V gene (reference sequence). The CDR3 runs 16 residues. Trimming cost V 3 bases and J 0 bases, with 12 bases left between them. Using reference TRBV30 and TRBJ2-6 for the parts outside the CDR3, the full variable domain is SQTIHQWPATLVQPVGSPLSLECTVEGTSNPNLYWYRQAAGRGLQLLFYSVGIGQISSEVPQNLSASRPQDRQFILSSKKLLLSDSGFYLCAWSGTRASGANVLTFGAGSRLTVL.

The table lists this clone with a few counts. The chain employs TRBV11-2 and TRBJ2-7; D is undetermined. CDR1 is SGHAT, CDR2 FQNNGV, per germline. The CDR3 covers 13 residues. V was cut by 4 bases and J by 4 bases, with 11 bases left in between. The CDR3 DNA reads TGTGCCAGCAGCTATTCTATGGGGTACGAGCAGTACTTC. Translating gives CASSYSMGYEQYF.